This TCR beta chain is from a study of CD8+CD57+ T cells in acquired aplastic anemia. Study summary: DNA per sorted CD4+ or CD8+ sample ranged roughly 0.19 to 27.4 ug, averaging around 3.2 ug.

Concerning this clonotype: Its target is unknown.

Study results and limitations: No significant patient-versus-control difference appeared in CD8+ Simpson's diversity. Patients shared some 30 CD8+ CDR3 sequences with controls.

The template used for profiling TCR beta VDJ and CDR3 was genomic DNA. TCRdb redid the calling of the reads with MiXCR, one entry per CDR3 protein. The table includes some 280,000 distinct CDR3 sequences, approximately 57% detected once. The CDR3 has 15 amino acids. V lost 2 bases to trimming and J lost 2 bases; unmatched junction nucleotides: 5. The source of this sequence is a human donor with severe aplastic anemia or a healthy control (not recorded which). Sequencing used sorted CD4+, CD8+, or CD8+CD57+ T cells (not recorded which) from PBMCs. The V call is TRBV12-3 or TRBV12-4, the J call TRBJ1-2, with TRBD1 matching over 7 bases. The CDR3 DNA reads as TGTGCCAGCAGTTTAAGGGTCAGGGGGAACTATGGCTACACCTTC. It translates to CASSLRVRGNYGYTF.